A single sample is the source of the 2 T cell receptor beta chains below, sequenced in a study of Ad26.COV2.S vaccination and SARS-CoV-2 variants. The repertoire was sequenced with immunoSEQ multiplex PCR; TCRdb's copy has only in-frame clones and lacks some. The sample has some 330,000 clones, around 90% seen once; the top ten hold 5.5%. Treatment denoted: about 20 received Ad26.COV2.S at low or high dose, single or two shots; 5 received placebo; per-sample allocation not given. All samples were drawn on day 63, counting from the first vaccine or placebo injection. Source: peripheral blood, taken in a trial of Ad26.COV2.S vaccine versus placebo. These receptors were collected from a person aged 18-60 years who received the Ad26.COV2.S COVID-19 vaccine or a placebo.

The DNA for the CDR3 is TGTGCCAGCAGTTTATATGGCTACACCTTC. As protein: CASSLYGYTF. The gene calls are TRBV28 and TRBJ1-2; D not resolved. This CDR3 spans 10 amino acids. CDR1 and CDR2 from the germline V gene are MDHEN and SYDVKM. Trimming removed 1 base at V and 6 bases at J, with 0 bases between.

DNA of the CDR3: TGTGCCAGCAGCTTCCCCCGGGTGCCGGCGGCGAATTCACCCCTCCACTTT. The encoded protein is CASSFPRVPAANSPLHF. The rearrangement links TRBV7-8 to TRBJ1-6; D unclear. V was clipped by 3 bases and J by 7 bases, with 19 bases between them. The CDR3 contains 17 residues. Germline assignment: CDR1 SGHVS and CDR2 FQNEAQ. The entire variable domain, with the rest obtained from reference TRBV7-8 and TRBJ1-6, is as follows: GAGVSQSPRYKVAKRGQDVALRCDPISGHVSLFWYQQALGQGPEFLTYFQNEAQLDKSGLPSDRFFAERPEGSVSTLKIQRTQQEDSAVYLCASSFPRVPAANSPLHFGNGTRLTVT.